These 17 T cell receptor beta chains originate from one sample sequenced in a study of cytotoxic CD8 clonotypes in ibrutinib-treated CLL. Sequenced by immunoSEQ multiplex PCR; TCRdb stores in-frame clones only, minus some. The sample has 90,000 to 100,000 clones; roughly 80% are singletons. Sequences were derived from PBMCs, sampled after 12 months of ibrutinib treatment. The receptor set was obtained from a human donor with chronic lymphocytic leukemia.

CDR3 residues: CASSEGGTGGEQFF. In DNA, the CDR3 is TGTGCCAGCAGTGAAGGAGGGACAGGGGGTGAGCAGTTCTTC. The genes are TRBV6-1 and TRBJ2-1, with TRBD1 identical over 11 bases. CDR3 length equals 14 residues. The germline gives CDR1 MNHNS, CDR2 SASEGT. The V and J ends lost 1 base and 9 bases, in that order; junction bases with no gene match: 2.

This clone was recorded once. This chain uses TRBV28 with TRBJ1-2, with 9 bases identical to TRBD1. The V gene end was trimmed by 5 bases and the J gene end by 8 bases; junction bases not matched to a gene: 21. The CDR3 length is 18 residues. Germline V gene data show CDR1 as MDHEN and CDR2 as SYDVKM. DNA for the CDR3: TGTGCCAGCAGTCCAACACTCCGGGACAGGGCTGGTTGGGGAGGCTACACCTTC. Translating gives CASSPTLRDRAGWGGYTF.

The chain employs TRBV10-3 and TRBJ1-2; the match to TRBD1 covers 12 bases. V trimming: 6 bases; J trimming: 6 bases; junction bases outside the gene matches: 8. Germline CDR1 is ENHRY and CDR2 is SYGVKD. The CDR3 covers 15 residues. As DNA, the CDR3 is TGTGCCATCAGCCCAGGGACAGGGGGCGCGAATGGCTACACCTTC. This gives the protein CAISPGTGGANGYTF.

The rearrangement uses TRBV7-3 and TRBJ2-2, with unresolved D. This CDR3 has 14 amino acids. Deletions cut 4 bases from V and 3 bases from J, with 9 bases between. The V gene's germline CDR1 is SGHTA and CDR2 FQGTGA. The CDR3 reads CASSSRLDTGELFF. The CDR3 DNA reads TGTGCCAGCAGCTCCCGACTGGACACCGGGGAGCTGTTTTTT.

The CDR3 is CASSQGYGDRYEQYF. The CDR3 DNA reads TGTGCCAGCAGCCAAGGTTACGGAGACAGGTACGAGCAGTACTTC. V gene TRBV4-2 combines with J gene TRBJ2-7, with D possibly matching TRBD1 (6 bases). The germline V gene has CDR1 LGHNA and CDR2 YNFKEQ. Trimming stripped 1 base from V and 4 bases from J, with 14 bases between. The CDR3 has 15 residues.

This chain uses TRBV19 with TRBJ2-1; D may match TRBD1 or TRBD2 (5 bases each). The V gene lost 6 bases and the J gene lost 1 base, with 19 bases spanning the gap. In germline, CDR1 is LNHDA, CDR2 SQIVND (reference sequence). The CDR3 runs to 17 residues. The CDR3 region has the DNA TGTGCCAGTAGCGGACGAAAAGGGGACGAGTCCTACAATGAGCAGTTCTTC. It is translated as CASSGRKGDESYNEQFF.

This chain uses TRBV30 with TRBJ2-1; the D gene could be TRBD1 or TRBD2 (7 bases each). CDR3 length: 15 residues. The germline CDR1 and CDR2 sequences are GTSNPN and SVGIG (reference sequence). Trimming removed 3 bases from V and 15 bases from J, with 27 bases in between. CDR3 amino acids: CAWRKGGLTSRSPFF. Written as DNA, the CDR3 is TGTGCCTGGAGGAAAGGGGGCCTGACTAGCCGATCCCCGTTCTTC. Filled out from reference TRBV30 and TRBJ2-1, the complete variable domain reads SQTIHQWPATLVQPVGSPLSLECTVEGTSNPNLYWYRQAAGRGLQLLFYSVGIGQISSEVPQNLSASRPQDRQFILSSKKLLLSDSGFYLCAWRKGGLTSRSPFFGPGTRLTVL.

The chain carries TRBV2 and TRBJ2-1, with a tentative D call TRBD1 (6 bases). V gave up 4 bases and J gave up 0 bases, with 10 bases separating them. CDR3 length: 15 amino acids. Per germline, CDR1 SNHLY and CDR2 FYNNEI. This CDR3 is CASSATDSSYNEQFF. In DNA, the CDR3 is TGTGCCAGCAGTGCTACGGACAGCTCCTACAATGAGCAGTTCTTC.

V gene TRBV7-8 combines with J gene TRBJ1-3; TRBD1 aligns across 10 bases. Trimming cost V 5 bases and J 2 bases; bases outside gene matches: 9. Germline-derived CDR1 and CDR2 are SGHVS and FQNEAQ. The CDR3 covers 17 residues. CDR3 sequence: CASSKRPGQGTGNTIYF. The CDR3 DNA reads TGTGCCAGCAGCAAAAGACCGGGACAGGGGACTGGAAACACCATATATTTT.

CDR3 sequence reads: CASSYNPPGSSYEQYF. CDR3 bases: TGTGCCAGCAGTTACAACCCCCCAGGGAGCTCCTACGAGCAGTACTTC. The chain couples TRBV6-6 to TRBJ2-7; perhaps D is TRBD1 or TRBD2 (5 bases each). CDR1 and CDR2 from the germline V gene are MNHNY and SVGAGI (reference sequence). V dropped 2 bases and J dropped 0 bases, with 14 bases sitting between them. This CDR3 has 16 residues.

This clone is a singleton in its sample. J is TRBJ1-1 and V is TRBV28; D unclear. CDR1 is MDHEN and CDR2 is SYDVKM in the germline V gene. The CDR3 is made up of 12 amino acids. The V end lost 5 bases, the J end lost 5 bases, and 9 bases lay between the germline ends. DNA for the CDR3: TGTGCCAGCAGTGTGGCAGCTACTGAAGCTTTCTTT. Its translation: CASSVAATEAFF. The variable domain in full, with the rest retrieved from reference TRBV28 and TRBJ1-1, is DVKVTQSSRYLVKRTGEKVFLECVQDMDHENMFWYRQDPGLGLRLIYFSYDVKMKEKGDIPEGYSVSREKKERFSLILESASTNQTSMYLCASSVAATEAFFGQGTRLTVV.

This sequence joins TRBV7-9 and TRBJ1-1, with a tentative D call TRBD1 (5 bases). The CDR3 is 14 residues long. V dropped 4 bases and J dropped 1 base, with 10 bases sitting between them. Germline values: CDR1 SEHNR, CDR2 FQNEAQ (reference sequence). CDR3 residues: CASSYGGKNTEAFF. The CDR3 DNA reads TGTGCCAGCAGCTACGGGGGGAAGAACACTGAAGCTTTCTTT.

The CDR3 loop reads CASSLGGQGGRRGQETQYF. Here the CDR3 DNA reads TGCGCCAGCAGCTTGGGTGGACAGGGAGGAAGGAGGGGTCAAGAGACCCAGTACTTC. V and J are TRBV5-1 and TRBJ2-5, with 8 positions matching TRBD1. Per the germline V gene, CDR1 is SGHRS and CDR2 is YFSETQ. V lost 0 bases, J lost 2 bases, and 15 bases stayed unmatched. The CDR3 is 19 residues long.

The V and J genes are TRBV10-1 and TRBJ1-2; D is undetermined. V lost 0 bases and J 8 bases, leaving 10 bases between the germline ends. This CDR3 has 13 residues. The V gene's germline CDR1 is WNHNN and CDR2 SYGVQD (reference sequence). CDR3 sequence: CASSESVSGGYTF. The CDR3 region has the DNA TGCGCCAGCAGTGAGTCCGTGTCCGGGGGCTACACCTTC.

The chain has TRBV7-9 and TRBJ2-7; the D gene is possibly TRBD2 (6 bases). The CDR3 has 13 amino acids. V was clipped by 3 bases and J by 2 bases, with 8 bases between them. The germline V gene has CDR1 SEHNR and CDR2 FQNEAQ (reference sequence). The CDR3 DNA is TGTGCCAGCAGCTTGGGGGGACCCTACGAGCAGTACTTC. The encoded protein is CASSLGGPYEQYF. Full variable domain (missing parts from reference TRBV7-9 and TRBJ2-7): DTGVSQNPRHKITKRGQNVTFRCDPISEHNRLYWYRQTLGQGPEFLTYFQNEAQLEKSRLLSDRFSAERPKGSFSTLEIQRTEQGDSAMYLCASSLGGPYEQYFGPGTRLTVT.

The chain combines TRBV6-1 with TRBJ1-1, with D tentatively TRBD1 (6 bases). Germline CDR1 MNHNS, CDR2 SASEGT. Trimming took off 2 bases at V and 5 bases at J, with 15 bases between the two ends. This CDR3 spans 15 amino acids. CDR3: CASSELGTLLTEAFF. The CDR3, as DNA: TGTGCCAGCAGTGAACTAGGGACACTCTTGACTGAAGCTTTCTTT.

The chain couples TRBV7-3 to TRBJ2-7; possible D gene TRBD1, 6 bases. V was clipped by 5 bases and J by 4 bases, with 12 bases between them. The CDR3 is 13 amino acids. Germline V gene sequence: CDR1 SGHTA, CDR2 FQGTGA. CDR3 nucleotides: TGTGCCAGCAGCGTAGGGACACCTTACGAGCAGTACTTC. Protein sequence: CASSVGTPYEQYF.